This entry features one T cell receptor (beta chain) sequence. Antigen specificity is unknown. This specimen belongs to a study of T cell responses to AZD1222 COVID-19 vaccine. Study findings and constraints: Spike regions recognized by vaccine-associated CD4 TCRs spanned the protein, led by 160-218 and 743-854.

The data were produced by immunoSEQ multiplex PCR, yet TCRdb's version contains in-frame clones alone and is incomplete. The profile shows about 160,000 clones, approximately 90% of them singletons. Germline CDR1 and CDR2: SEHNR and FQNEAQ (reference sequence). This CDR3 spans 14 amino acids. V lost 5 bases, J lost 8 bases, and 18 bases lay in between. This TCR came from an adult in good health. This chain joins TRBV7-9 and TRBJ1-2, with D perhaps TRBD1 (5 bases). The sequenced sample was peripheral blood, obtained on day 0 of AZD1222 vaccination. CDR3 DNA sequence: TGTGCCAGCAGCACCGGGGACCGGACGGGAGGCTACACCTTC. Protein product: CASSTGDRTGGYTF.